This T cell receptor (beta chain) was recovered during a study of cytomegalovirus exposure and HLA in healthy donors. Note on this clone: No antigen is known for it.

Whole-study results and caveats: A previous analysis found most TCR beta V segments productive roughly 90% or roughly 30% of the time. According to reports, the classifier identified cytomegalovirus status with high specificity and sensitivity. Among donors in an Asian-associated ancestry cluster, a later analysis reportedly found fewer N-insertions than the roughly 700-donor mean.

Use of 60 Vbeta and 13 Jbeta primers characterized the PCR. Libraries were prepared by immunoSEQ multiplex PCR; TCRdb keeps only in-frame clonotypes and omits some of them. Of approximately 150,000 clones in the sample, 76% are singletons; the top ten hold about 2%. The sample taken for sequencing was PBMCs. The clonotype was recovered from a man aged 35 to 55 in good health and CMV-seronegative.

CDR3 in DNA: TGCGCCAGCAGCCAGGGACAGGGGGCGGACACTGAAGCTTTCTTT. This gives the protein CASSQGQGADTEAFF. The V and J genes are TRBV4-1 and TRBJ1-1; TRBD1 matches at 12 bases. This CDR3 is 15 amino acids long. Germline CDR1 is MGHRA and CDR2 is YSYEKL. Unmatched junction bases numbered 2, after V lost 3 bases and J lost 3 bases.